What follows are 9 T cell receptor beta chains derived from one specimen sequenced in a study of control samples from healthy donors and cancer patients (TCRdb year 2020). Receptor amplification or capture employed the immunoSEQ multiplex PCR assay. The table was pulled from immuneACCESS by TCRdb, which kept in-frame rearrangements only. Such tables lose some clones; where checked, under half of the loss comes from unresolved V genes, and the rest has no known cause. The table for this sample lists more than 95,000 clones; 85% to 90% of them were counted only once. 1.1% of the sample rests with the top ten. Material for sequencing was PBMCs. The receptors come from a woman between 50 and 59 years old with colorectal cancer.

The chain links TRBV6-1 to TRBJ1-6; a weak D match, TRBD1 (6 bases). The CDR3 covers 17 residues. In germline, CDR1 is MNHNS, CDR2 SASEGT. The V gene lost 6 bases and the J gene lost 5 bases, with 20 bases spanning the gap. CDR3 nucleotides: TGTGCCAGCAGCGAAAGGGGGGGCAGGTATGATAATTCACCCCTCCACTTT. Translated, it gives CASSERGGRYDNSPLHF.

This chain uses TRBV20-1 with TRBJ2-7, with D hard to call. CDR1 is DFQATT and CDR2 is SNEGSKA in the germline V gene (reference sequence). V lost 3 bases and J 3 bases, leaving 9 bases between the germline ends. The CDR3 sequence is 12 residues long. CDR3: CSASGLRYEQYF. In DNA form, the CDR3 reads TGCAGTGCTAGTGGTCTCCGCTACGAGCAGTACTTC.

The chain has TRBV5-1 and TRBJ2-7, with no clear D. The V gene's germline CDR1 is SGHRS and CDR2 YFSETQ. The CDR3 is made up of 14 amino acids. V lost 2 bases to trimming and J lost 5 bases, with 14 bases between them. CDR3 in amino acids: CASSFGVRVDEQYF. In nucleotides, the CDR3 is TGCGCCAGCAGCTTTGGGGTGAGAGTCGACGAGCAGTACTTC.

The genes are TRBV4-1 and TRBJ2-3; TRBD2 is a possible D gene (6 bases). The germline gives CDR1 MGHRA, CDR2 YSYEKL. This CDR3 has 16 amino acids. The germline V and J ends were trimmed by 0 bases and 6 bases, with 16 bases remaining between them. CDR3 sequence reads: CASSQDQGLAMDTQYF. The DNA for the CDR3 is TGCGCCAGCAGCCAAGATCAAGGGCTAGCGATGGATACGCAGTATTTT.

The V gene is TRBV5-1, the J gene TRBJ1-5; no reliable D call. The CDR3 totals 15 residues. Germline assignment: CDR1 SGHRS and CDR2 YFSETQ. V was clipped by 4 bases and J by 6 bases, with 17 bases between them. CDR3: CASSLRTGLGQPQHF. CDR3 DNA sequence: TGCGCCAGCAGCCTCAGGACGGGCTTGGGTCAGCCCCAGCATTTT. Full variable domain (remainder filled in from reference TRBV5-1 and TRBJ1-5): KAGVTQTPRYLIKTRGQQVTLSCSPISGHRSVSWYQQTPGQGLQFLFEYFSETQRNKGNFPGRFSGRQFSNSRSEMNVSTLELGDSALYLCASSLRTGLGQPQHFGDGTRLSIL.

The chain has TRBV12-3 or TRBV12-4 and TRBJ2-7; 10 bases are a match to TRBD2. Unmatched junction bases numbered 3, after V lost 6 bases and J lost 4 bases. The length of the CDR3 is 13 residues. The CDR3 DNA follows: TGTGCCAGCAGGGCTAGCGGGGGTTACGAGCAGTACTTC. It codes for CASRASGGYEQYF.

The chain recombines TRBV18 with TRBJ1-6; a weak D match, TRBD1 (6 bases). CDR1 and CDR2 (germline): KGHSH, LQKENI. V was clipped by 2 bases and J by 7 bases, with 12 bases between them. The CDR3 has 15 amino acids. As DNA, the CDR3 is TGTGCCAGCTCACCAAGGCAGGGGACCAATTCACCCCTCCACTTT. Translation gives CASSPRQGTNSPLHF.

V usage is TRBV5-6 and J usage is TRBJ2-4; tentative D call: TRBD2 (5 bases). The germline gives CDR1 SGHDT, CDR2 YYEEEE. CDR3 length: 17 amino acids. Trimming left V 0 bases short and J 3 bases short, with 16 bases between. The CDR3 here is CASSLDGGGWGKNIQYF. In nucleotides, the CDR3 is TGTGCCAGCAGCTTGGATGGAGGAGGTTGGGGCAAAAACATTCAGTACTTC. The whole variable domain, remainder taken from reference TRBV5-6 and TRBJ2-4, is DAGVTQSPTHLIKTRGQQVTLRCSPKSGHDTVSWYQQALGQGPQFIFQYYEEEERQRGNFPDRFSGHQFPNYSSELNVNALLLGDSALYLCASSLDGGGWGKNIQYFGAGTRLSVL.

This clone came up a few times. The chain carries TRBV9 and TRBJ1-2; D is uncertain. CDR3 length: 13 amino acids. V lost 1 base and J lost 2, with 6 bases in between. Germline loops: CDR1 SGDLS, CDR2 YYNGEE. This CDR3 reads CASSVSGNYGYTF. The CDR3 bases are TGTGCCAGCAGCGTATCTGGGAACTATGGCTACACCTTC.